This T cell receptor (beta chain) emerged from a study of blood T cell repertoires in COVID-19. Repertoires were generated with immunoSEQ multiplex PCR, while TCRdb's copy carries only in-frame clones and drops some. The sample contains 70,000 to 90,000 clones, approximately 86% of which appear only once. This clone was seen a handful of times. V lost 5 bases and J 8 bases, leaving 13 bases between the germline ends. This CDR3 is 13 amino acids long. Germline CDR1 and CDR2: LGHDT and YNNKEL (reference sequence). The rearrangement links TRBV3-1 (or the pseudogene TRBV3-2) to TRBJ2-1; tentative D call: TRBD2 (6 bases). The sample taken for sequencing was peripheral blood. The sequence was obtained from a man at least 80 years old with active or convalescent COVID-19. CDR3 nucleotide sequence: TGTGCCAGCAGCAGAGCCACTAGCTATGAGCAGTTCTTC. Protein sequence: CASSRATSYEQFF.